This T cell receptor beta chain was sequenced for a study of blood T cell repertoires in COVID-19. Overall study: Sources were T cells, B-cell-depleted T cells, or PBMCs; the material itself was cDNA or gDNA.

Germline V gene data show CDR1 as MGHRA and CDR2 as YSYEKL. The CDR3 totals 16 residues. J lost 5 bases, V lost 5 bases, and 14 bases had no gene match. Per the study methods: Estimation of nucleated cell counts relied on the amplification of reference gene primers. Profiled with immunoSEQ multiplex PCR; TCRdb holds only in-frame clones, not every one. That table gives V, J and clone size, and the DNA gave D and trimming. The table lists fewer than 15,000 clones, around 76% of them singletons. Source material: peripheral blood. The clonotype comes from a woman of 80 years or more with acute or convalescent COVID-19. The chain uses TRBV4-1 and TRBJ2-5, with 7 bases identical to TRBD2. In nucleotides, the CDR3 is TGCGCCAGCAGCAATGCGGGGGAAAAACCCTGGGAGACCCAGTACTTC. Its protein product is CASSNAGEKPWETQYF.